This is a list of T cell receptor beta chains from one sample in a study of blood T cell repertoires in COVID-19. Measured with immunoSEQ multiplex PCR; TCRdb has only the in-frame clones, and not every one. The top ten clones hold about 15% of a sample with some 50,000 clones, about 82% of them seen once. The material sequenced was peripheral blood. All receptors come from a human donor in a cohort sampled during active COVID-19. The CDR3 runs from the conserved cysteine through the conserved F or W. Fields, in order: CDR3 protein, J gene, V gene.

CDR3aa: CASSQAARTGTYEQYF
j_gene: TRBJ2-7
v_gene: TRBV4-1

CDR3aa: CAWTWGLRNEQFF
j_gene: TRBJ2-1
v_gene: TRBV30

CDR3aa: CASSYTSDRTDTQYF
j_gene: TRBJ2-3
v_gene: TRBV6-5

CDR3aa: CASNRDRGRGYTF
j_gene: TRBJ1-2
v_gene: TRBV19

CDR3aa: CASTGTNDYEQYF
j_gene: TRBJ2-7
v_gene: TRBV19

CDR3aa: CASRGGLGGRSPLHF
j_gene: TRBJ1-6
v_gene: TRBV5-8

CDR3aa: CASSPGQTATNEKLFF
j_gene: TRBJ1-4
v_gene: TRBV6-2/TRBV6-3

CDR3aa: CSASPGHRNTEAFF
j_gene: TRBJ1-1
v_gene: TRBV20-1

CDR3aa: CSASFFSGNSPLHF
j_gene: TRBJ1-6
v_gene: TRBV20-1

CDR3aa: CASSWTLAGTDNEQFF
j_gene: TRBJ2-1
v_gene: TRBV5-1

CDR3aa: CASSLGLAGAYEQYF
j_gene: TRBJ2-7
v_gene: TRBV7-2

CDR3aa: CASSAQGSEQFF
j_gene: TRBJ2-1
v_gene: TRBV10-2

CDR3aa: CASVGRQGAIGGYTF
j_gene: TRBJ1-2
v_gene: TRBV7-2

CDR3aa: CASSLSLWQGRVTGELFF
j_gene: TRBJ2-2
v_gene: TRBV5-4

CDR3aa: CASSQQLQGVHEQYF
j_gene: TRBJ2-7
v_gene: TRBV3-1/TRBV3-2

CDR3aa: CASSTTGGSEKLFF
j_gene: TRBJ1-4
v_gene: TRBV6-5

CDR3aa: CASSLGGGGQAYEQYF
j_gene: TRBJ2-7
v_gene: TRBV7-9

CDR3aa: CASSLSGGHGYTF
j_gene: TRBJ1-2
v_gene: TRBV5-1